This T cell receptor (beta chain) derives from a study of molecular identifiers for immune sequencing clone quantification. Study in general: The replicates split RNA from about 20,000 or 100,000 naive CD8 cells five ways and sequenced four.

One entry per CDR3 protein, called by TCRdb with MiXCR from the PCR reads. The sample lists more than 95,000 distinct CDR3 sequences; roughly 26% were seen once. There are many counts of this clonotype. The material sequenced was naive CD8+ T cells from blood, with Jurkat cell RNA spiked in. Subset indicated: FACS-sorted CD8+CD4-CCR7+CD45RA+ naive T cells. The sequence was obtained from a human donor in good health. Some libraries in this study had Jurkat cell RNA spiked in.

For the CDR3, the DNA is TGTGCCAGCAGCGTTGCCGACAGGGGTGCAGATACGCAGTATTTT. It codes for CASSVADRGADTQYF. J is TRBJ2-3 and V is TRBV9; 8 bases line up with TRBD1. J gave up 4 bases and V 2 bases, and 6 bases lay outside the gene matches. Germline CDR1 SGDLS, CDR2 YYNGEE. The CDR3 extends over 15 amino acids.